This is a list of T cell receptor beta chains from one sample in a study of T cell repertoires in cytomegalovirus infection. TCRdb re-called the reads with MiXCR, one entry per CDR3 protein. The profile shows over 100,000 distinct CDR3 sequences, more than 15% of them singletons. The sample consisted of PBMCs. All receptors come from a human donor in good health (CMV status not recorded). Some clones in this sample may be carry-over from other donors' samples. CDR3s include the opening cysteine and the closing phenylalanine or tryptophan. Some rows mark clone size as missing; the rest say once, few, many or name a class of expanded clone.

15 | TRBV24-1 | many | CATSDSRGTGNGYTF
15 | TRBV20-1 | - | CSARDGTGGTDTQYF
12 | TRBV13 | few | CATSTDRAPPSF
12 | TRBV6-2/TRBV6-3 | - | CASSGIMNEQFF
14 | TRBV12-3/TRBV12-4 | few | CASSFSGPNYGYTF
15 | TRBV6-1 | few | CASNPTGSRGETQYF
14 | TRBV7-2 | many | CASSLGTGVDEQYF
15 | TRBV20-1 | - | CSARDADQPYNEQFF
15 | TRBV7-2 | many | CASSPRRGPTDTQYF
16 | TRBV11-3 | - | CASSTTDRGGNNEQFF
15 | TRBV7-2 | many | CASSLTGQGSYEQYF